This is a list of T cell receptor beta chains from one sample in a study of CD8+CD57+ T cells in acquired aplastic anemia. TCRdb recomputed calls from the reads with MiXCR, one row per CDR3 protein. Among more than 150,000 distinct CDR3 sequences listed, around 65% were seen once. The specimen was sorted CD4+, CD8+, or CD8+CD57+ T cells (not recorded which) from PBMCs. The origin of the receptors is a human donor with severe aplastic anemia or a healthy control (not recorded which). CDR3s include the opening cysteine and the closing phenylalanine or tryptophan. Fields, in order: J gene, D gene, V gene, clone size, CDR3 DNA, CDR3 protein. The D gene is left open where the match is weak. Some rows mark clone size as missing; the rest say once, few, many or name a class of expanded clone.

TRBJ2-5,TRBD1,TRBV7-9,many,TGTGCCAGCAGCCATTTGGGACAGTCGTACTTC,CASSHLGQSYF
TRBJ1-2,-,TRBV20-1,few,TGCAGTGCCACACACCCGGTGCTACCCTATGGCTACACCTTC,CSATHPVLPYGYTF
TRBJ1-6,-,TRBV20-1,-,TGCAGTGCTATCGAGGGGTCCGGGCAGCCTGCGCCCCTCCACTTT,CSAIEGSGQPAPLHF
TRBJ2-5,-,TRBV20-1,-,TGCAGTGCCTACGGACGGTCAGGGGCCCAGTACTTC,CSAYGRSGAQYF
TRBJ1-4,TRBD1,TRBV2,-,TGTGCCAGCAGTGGCAATCAGGGGGGACGGGAAAAACTGTTTTTT,CASSGNQGGREKLFF
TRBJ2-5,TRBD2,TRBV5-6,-,TGTGCCAGCAGCTTGGTGGGAGGGCTCGATGAGCAGTACTTC,CASSLVGGLDEQYF
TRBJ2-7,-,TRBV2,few,TGTGCCAGCAGTTCCGGTCGCGAGCAGTACTTC,CASSSGREQYF
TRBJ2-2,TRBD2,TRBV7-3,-,TGTGCCAGCAGCTTAAACTCACTAGCGCTCGGGGAGCTGTTTTTT,CASSLNSLALGELFF
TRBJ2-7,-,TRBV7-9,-,TGTGCCAGCAGCTTAGGGACAGTATCCTACGAGCAGTACTTC,CASSLGTVSYEQYF
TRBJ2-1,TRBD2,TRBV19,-,TGTGCCAGTAGTGTTCAGGGAGGGTACGTCAATGAGCAGTTCTTC,CASSVQGGYVNEQFF
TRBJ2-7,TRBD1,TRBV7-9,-,TGTGCCAGCATAGACAGGGTTGGCTACGAGCAGTACTTC,CASIDRVGYEQYF
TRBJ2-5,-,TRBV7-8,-,-,CASSLVGGSNEKLFFGSGTQYF
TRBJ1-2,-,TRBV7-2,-,TGTGCCAGCACCCCTGCAGGGGTGGCTGGCTACACCTTC,CASTPAGVAGYTF